This TCR beta chain emerged from a study of graft-versus-host responses after intestinal transplantation. Study-level background: Among the recipients, transplants were multivisceral, liver-intestinal, or isolated intestinal. Once they had received anti-thymocyte globulin induction, all recipients took tacrolimus and steroids for two to three years.

This clone was picked up a small number of times. Its antigen remains unidentified. Processing was applied to graft tissue in order to liberate intraepithelial and lamina propria lymphocytes. Findings and caveats of the study: The study found high graft-versus-host to host-versus-graft clonal ratios in allografts of patients with graft-donor T cell macrochimerism. GvH clones turned up in recipient marrow; some had shown up first in ileum or blood.

Germline V gene lookup returns CDR1 SGHRS and CDR2 YFSETQ. This CDR3 region has 15 residues. V lost 1 base, J lost 6 bases, and 16 bases lay in between. Produced via immunoSEQ multiplex PCR; TCRdb's table is partial and in-frame only. The data hold roughly 16,000 clones, with approximately 62% observed a single time. This clonotype was sampled from a human patient who received an intestinal transplant, so some T cells may come from the graft donor. Here the sequenced sample was ileum tissue, taken 524 days after transplant. The genes are TRBV5-1 and TRBJ1-1; D is unresolved. DNA for the CDR3: TGCGCCAGCAGCTTGATACCGACCGACGGGGCTGAAGCTTTCTTT. Encoded protein: CASSLIPTDGAEAFF.